This T cell receptor (beta chain) was identified during a study of shared clonotypes between healthy human individuals. In the original processing: ImmunoSEQ supplied junction-only sequences lacking quality scores, so filtering was different. Method: immunoSEQ multiplex PCR; TCRdb's copy keeps in-frame clones and lacks some. V, J and clone size reflect that table, while D and trimming were determined from the DNA. The data contain around 1,900,000 clones, just over 90% of them singletons. As concerns this clone: Its target is not known.

Germline CDR1 MDHEN, CDR2 SYDVKM. This CDR3 has 14 residues. V lost 5 bases to trimming and J lost 4 bases, with 14 bases between them. CD45RO-negative cells were positively selected for CCR7, leaving out terminally differentiated effector memory CD45RA+ cells. General study points: Generation probability values for non-shared clonotypes were lower than those for clonotypes shared by all four donors.

The sequencing sample was made of naive CD8+ T cells from PBMCs. J is TRBJ1-2 and V is TRBV28, with D perhaps matching TRBD1 (5 bases). This TCR was sampled from a man younger than 35 in good health. Some clones in this sample may be carry-over from other donors' samples. The CDR3 reads CASSPEAGPYGYTF. The CDR3 DNA reads as TGTGCCAGCAGTCCGGAGGCGGGGCCCTATGGCTACACCTTC.